This section outlines one TCR beta chain sequence together with its context. Its target is not known. TCR beta cDNA libraries had unique molecular identifiers. When 1 to 10 million T cells were used, they gave approximately 450,000 cDNA molecules. TCRdb re-analysed the PCR reads in MiXCR, keeping a single row per CDR3 protein. There are roughly 700,000 distinct CDR3 sequences in the sample; less than 35% occur only once, and more than 0.45% lies in the top ten. This CDR3 spans 13 amino acids. Per the germline V gene, CDR1 is SNHLY and CDR2 is FYNNEI. The ends were cut back, 7 bases at V and 2 bases at J, with 10 bases in the middle. The data were obtained in a study of post-analysis software for immune sequencing data. Study details: Relapsing-remitting, secondary progressive and progressive-relapsing forms of multiple sclerosis all featured among disease courses. The study, taken as a whole, reports: The study found significantly lower normalized Chao1 diversity in multiple sclerosis patients than in controls. About five TRBV segments were more frequent in patients than controls; TRBV5-6, TRBV5-1 and TRBV20-1 belonged to this group.

Sequenced material: blood. This chain links TRBV2 with TRBJ2-3; D gene unclear. The source of this sequence is a girl aged 5 to 17 with multiple sclerosis. The CDR3 bases are TGTGCCAGCACGGGCAGTATCACAGATACGCAGTATTTT. Translation: CASTGSITDTQYF.